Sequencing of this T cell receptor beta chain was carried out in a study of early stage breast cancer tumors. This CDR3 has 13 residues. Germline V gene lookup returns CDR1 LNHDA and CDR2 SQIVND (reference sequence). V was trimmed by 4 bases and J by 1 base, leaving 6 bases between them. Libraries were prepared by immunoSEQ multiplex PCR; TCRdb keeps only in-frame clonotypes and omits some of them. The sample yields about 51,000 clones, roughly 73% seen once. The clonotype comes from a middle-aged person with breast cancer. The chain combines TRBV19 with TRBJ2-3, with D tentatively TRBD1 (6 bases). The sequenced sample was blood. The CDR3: CASSRQGTDTQYF. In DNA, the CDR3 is TGTGCCAGTAGTAGACAGGGCACAGATACGCAGTATTTT.